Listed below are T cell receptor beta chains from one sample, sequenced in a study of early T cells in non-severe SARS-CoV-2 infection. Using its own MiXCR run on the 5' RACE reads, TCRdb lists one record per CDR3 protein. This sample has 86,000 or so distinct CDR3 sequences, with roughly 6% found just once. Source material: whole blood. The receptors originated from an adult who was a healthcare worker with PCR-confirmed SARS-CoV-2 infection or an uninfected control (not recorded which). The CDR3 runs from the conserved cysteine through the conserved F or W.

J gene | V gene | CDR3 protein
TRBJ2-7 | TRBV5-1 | CASSLTGTYEQYF
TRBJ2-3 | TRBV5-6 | CASSLDRASTDTQYF
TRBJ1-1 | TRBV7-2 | CASSLAGTGRTEAFF
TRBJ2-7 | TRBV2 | CASTVLRGHEQYF
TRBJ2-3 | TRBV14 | CASSQDLEGPSTDTQYF
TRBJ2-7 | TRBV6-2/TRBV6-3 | CASTEGPYITYEQYF
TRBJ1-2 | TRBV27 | CASNQPTEDDGYTF
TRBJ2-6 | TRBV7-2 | CASSLEGGGSGANVLTF
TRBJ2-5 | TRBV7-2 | CASSATGVGETQYF
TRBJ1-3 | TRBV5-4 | CASSSKAASSGNTIYF
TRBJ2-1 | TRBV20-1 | CSAAPGLAVRNEQFF
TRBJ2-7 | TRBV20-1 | CSASTSGFYEQYF
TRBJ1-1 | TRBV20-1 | CSAIPATNTEAFF
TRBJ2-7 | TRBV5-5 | CASSLRTGVYEQYF
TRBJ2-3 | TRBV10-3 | CAISDVGDTQYF
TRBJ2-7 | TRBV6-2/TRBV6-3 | CASSVQGTEQYF
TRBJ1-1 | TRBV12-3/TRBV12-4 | CASSFRGQVNTEAFF
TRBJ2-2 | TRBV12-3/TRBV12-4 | CASRDRGELFF
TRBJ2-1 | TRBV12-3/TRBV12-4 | CASWANGINEQFF
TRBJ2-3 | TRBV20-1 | CSAVGLVADTQYF
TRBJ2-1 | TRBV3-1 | CASSLGLRGDEQFF
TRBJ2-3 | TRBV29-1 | CSVVTSGYTDTQYF
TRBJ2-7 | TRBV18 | CASSPFLGGRSYEQYF
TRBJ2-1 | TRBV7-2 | CASSTKRGGYNEQFF
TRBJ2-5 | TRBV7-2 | CASSLRGGGWARETQYF
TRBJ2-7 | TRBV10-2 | CASSPARELYF
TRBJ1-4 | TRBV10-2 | CASSQGRHEKLFF
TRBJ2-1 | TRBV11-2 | CACGRPNEQFF
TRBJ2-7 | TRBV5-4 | CASSLGTGVLVEQYF
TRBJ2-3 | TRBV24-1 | CATSDMGSTDTQYF
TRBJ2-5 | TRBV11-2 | CASSPAGTVKETQYF
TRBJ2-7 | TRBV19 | CASSDGSKYEQYF
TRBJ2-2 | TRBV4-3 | CASSQEQGASTGELFF
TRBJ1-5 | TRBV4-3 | CASSQTMTSNQPQHF
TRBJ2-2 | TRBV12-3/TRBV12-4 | CASSFLGSNGELFF
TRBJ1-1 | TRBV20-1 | CSAWTVNTEAFF
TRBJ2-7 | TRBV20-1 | CSARDERSIHF
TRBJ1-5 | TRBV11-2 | CASSLDRAGSQPQHF
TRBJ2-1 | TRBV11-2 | CASSLKWEQFF
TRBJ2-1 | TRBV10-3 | CANSGTSGLNEQFF
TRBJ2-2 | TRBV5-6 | CASSLIGTNTGELFF
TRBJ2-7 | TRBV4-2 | CASSQDMRQQAEQYF
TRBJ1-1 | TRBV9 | CASSGAGITEAFF
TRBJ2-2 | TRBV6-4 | CASSDDRNTGELFF
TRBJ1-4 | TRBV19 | CASSIRGTATNEKLFF